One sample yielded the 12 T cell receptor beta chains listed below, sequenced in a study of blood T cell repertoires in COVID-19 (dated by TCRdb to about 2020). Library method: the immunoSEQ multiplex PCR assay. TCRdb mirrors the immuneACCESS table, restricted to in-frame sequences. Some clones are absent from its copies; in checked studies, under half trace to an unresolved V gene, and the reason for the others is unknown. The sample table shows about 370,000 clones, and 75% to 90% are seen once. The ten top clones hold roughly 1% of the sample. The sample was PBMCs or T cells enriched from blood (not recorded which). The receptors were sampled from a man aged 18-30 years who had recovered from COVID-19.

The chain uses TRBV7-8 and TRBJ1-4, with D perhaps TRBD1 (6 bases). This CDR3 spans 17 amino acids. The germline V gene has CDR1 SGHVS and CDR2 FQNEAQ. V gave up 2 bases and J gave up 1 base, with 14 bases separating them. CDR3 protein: CASSLSQTGRTNEKLFF. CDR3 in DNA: TGTGCCAGCAGCTTATCACAAACAGGGCGAACTAATGAAAAACTGTTTTTT.

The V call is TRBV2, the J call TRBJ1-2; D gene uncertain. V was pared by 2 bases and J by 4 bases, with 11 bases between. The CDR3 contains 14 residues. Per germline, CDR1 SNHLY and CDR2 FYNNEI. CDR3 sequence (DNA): TGTGCCAGCAGTGAACGGTCTTTAAGCTATGGCTACACCTTC. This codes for CASSERSLSYGYTF.

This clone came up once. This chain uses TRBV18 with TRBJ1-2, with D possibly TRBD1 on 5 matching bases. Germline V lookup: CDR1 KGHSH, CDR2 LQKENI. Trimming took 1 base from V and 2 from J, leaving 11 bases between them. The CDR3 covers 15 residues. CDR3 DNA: TGTGCCAGCTCACCACAGGGACTCCCCAACTATGGCTACACCTTC. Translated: CASSPQGLPNYGYTF.

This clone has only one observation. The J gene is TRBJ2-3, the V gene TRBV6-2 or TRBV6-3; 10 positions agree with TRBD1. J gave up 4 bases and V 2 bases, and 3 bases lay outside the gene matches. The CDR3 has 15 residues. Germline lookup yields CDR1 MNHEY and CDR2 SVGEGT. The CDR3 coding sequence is TGTGCCAGCAGTTACGGGGGACAGGGGTCAGATACGCAGTATTTT. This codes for CASSYGGQGSDTQYF.

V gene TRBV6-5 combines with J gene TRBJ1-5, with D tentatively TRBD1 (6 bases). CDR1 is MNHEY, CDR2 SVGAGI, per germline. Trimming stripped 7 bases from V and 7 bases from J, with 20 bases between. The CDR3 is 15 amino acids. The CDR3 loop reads CASTPEWGPVQPQHF. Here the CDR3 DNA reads TGTGCCAGCACCCCCGAGTGGGGGCCCGTGCAGCCCCAGCATTTT.

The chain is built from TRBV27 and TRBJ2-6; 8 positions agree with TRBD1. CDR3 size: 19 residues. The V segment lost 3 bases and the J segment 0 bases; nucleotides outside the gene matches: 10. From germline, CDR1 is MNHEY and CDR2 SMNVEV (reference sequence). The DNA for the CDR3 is TGTGCCAGCAGTTTTCTCGTCGGGACAGGAGTCTCTGGGGCCAACGTCCTGACTTTC. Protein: CASSFLVGTGVSGANVLTF.

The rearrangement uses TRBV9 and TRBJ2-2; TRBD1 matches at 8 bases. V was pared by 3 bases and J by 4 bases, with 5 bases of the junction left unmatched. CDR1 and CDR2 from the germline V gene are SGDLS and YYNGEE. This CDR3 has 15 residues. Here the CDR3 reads CASSGRGLGTGELFF. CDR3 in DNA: TGTGCCAGCAGCGGCAGGGGGCTTGGCACCGGGGAGCTGTTTTTT. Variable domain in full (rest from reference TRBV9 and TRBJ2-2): DSGVTQTPKHLITATGQRVTLRCSPRSGDLSVYWYQQSLDQGLQFLIQYYNGEERAKGNILERFSAQQFPDLHSELNLSSLELGDSALYFCASSGRGLGTGELFFGEGSRLTVL.

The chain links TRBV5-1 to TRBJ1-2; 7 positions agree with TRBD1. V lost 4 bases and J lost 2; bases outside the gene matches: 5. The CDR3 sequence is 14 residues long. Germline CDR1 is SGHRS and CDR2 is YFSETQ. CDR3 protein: CASSLRQGNYGYTF. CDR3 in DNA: TGCGCCAGCAGCCTAAGACAGGGCAACTATGGCTACACCTTC.

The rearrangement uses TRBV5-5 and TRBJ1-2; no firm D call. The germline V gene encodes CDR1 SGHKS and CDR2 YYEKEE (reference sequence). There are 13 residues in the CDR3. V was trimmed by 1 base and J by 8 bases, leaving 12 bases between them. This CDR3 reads CASSLTSELGYTF. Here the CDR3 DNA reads TGTGCCAGCAGCTTGACCTCCGAGTTGGGCTACACCTTC.

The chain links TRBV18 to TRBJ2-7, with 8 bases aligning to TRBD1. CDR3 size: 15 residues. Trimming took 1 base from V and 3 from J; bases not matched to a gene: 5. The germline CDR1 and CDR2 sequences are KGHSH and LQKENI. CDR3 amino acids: CASSPRQGTHYEQYF. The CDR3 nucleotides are TGTGCCAGCTCACCACGACAGGGGACACACTACGAGCAGTACTTC. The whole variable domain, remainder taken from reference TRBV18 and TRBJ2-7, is NAGVMQNPRHLVRRRGQEARLRCSPMKGHSHVYWYRQLPEEGLKFMVYLQKENIIDESGMPKERFSAEFPKEGPSILRIQQVVRGDSAAYFCASSPRQGTHYEQYFGPGTRLTVT.

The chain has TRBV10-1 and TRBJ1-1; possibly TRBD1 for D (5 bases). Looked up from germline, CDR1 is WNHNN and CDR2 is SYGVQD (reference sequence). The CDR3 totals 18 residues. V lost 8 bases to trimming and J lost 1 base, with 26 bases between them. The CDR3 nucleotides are TGCGCCAGCGAGCTTGACAGCGGGATAGTTACAGAGAACACTGAAGCTTTCTTT. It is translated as CASELDSGIVTENTEAFF.

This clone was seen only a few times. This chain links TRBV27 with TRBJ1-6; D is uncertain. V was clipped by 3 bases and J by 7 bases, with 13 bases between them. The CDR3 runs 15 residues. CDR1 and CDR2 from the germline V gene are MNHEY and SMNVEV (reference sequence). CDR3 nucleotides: TGTGCCAGCAGTTTGATGGGCCCTCTGAATTCACCCCTCCACTTT. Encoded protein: CASSLMGPLNSPLHF.